This T cell receptor (beta chain) was documented in a study of blood T cell repertoires in COVID-19. This CDR3 comprises 14 residues. The V gene lost 1 base and the J gene lost 6 bases, with 13 bases spanning the gap. Germline V gives CDR1 SGHDT, CDR2 YYEEEE. Authors' analysis steps: Amplified reference gene primers provided the basis for estimating nucleated cell counts. TCRdb's copy holds only in-frame clones and misses some; the assay was immunoSEQ multiplex PCR. Clonal size and the V and J genes are those of that table, whereas D and trimming came from the DNA. The data show some 150,000 clones, 85% to 90% seen once.

Sequences were obtained from peripheral blood. This chain joins TRBV5-6 and TRBJ1-1, with D perhaps matching TRBD1 (6 bases). The TCR sequence derives from a human donor in a cohort sampled during active COVID-19. CDR3: CASSLRGGDPEAFF. The CDR3 DNA follows: TGTGCCAGCAGCTTGAGGGGGGGGGATCCTGAAGCTTTCTTT.